The 5 T cell receptor beta chains below all came from one sample that was sequenced in a study of post-analysis software for immune sequencing data. Study-wide results and caveats: Five TRBV segments occurring more often in patients than controls included TRBV5-6, TRBV5-1 and TRBV20-1.

The TCR beta cDNA libraries carried unique molecular identifiers. A single record per CDR3 protein comes from TCRdb applying MiXCR to the PCR reads. The sample carries over 300,000 distinct CDR3 sequences, about a third recorded once. These receptors are not linked to any known antigen. The sample was blood. These receptors originate from a girl aged 10 to 17 with multiple sclerosis.

The chain carries TRBV28 and TRBJ2-3; 9 nucleotides agree with TRBD2. CDR3 size: 17 residues. CDR1 is MDHEN and CDR2 is SYDVKM in the germline V gene. V dropped 2 bases and J dropped 0; count of bases not matched to a gene: 6. In DNA, the CDR3 is TGTGCCAGCAGTTTACATAGCGGGGGACCGAGCACAGATACGCAGTATTTT. It translates to CASSLHSGGPSTDTQYF.

The chain links TRBV12-3 or TRBV12-4 to TRBJ2-1; TRBD2 aligns across 9 bases. CDR3 length equals 15 residues. V lost 1 base to trimming and J lost 7 bases; unmatched junction nucleotides: 5. The CDR3 DNA reads TGTGCCAGCAGTTTAGGCGGGAGGGGGGGAAATGAGCAGTTCTTC. Protein product: CASSLGGRGGNEQFF.

The V and J genes are TRBV2 and TRBJ1-2; 8 positions agree with TRBD1. With V trimmed by 8 bases and J by 7 bases, 12 bases remained unmatched. CDR1 SNHLY and CDR2 FYNNEI come from the germline V gene. The CDR3 has 14 residues. The CDR3: CASLKDQGAFGYTF. The DNA for the CDR3 is TGTGCCAGCTTGAAAGACCAGGGGGCGTTTGGCTACACCTTC.

The chain recombines TRBV12-3 or TRBV12-4 with TRBJ1-5, with a weak D call TRBD1 (5 bases). With 6 bases removed from V and 1 base from J, the gap between germline ends came to 13 bases. This CDR3 has 15 amino acids. As DNA, the CDR3 is TGTGCCAGCAGCGACAGTGTGCACAGCAATCAGCCCCAGCATTTT. Translation: CASSDSVHSNQPQHF.

The J gene is TRBJ2-4, the V gene TRBV11-2; 7 positions match TRBD2. With V trimmed by 1 base and J by 6 bases, 9 bases remained unmatched. CDR3 length: 16 amino acids. The germline V gene encodes CDR1 SGHAT and CDR2 FQNNGV. The DNA of the CDR3 is TGTGCCAGCAGCTTAGGGTTGGGGGGGGAAGGAAACATTCAGTACTTC. Encoded protein: CASSLGLGGEGNIQYF.